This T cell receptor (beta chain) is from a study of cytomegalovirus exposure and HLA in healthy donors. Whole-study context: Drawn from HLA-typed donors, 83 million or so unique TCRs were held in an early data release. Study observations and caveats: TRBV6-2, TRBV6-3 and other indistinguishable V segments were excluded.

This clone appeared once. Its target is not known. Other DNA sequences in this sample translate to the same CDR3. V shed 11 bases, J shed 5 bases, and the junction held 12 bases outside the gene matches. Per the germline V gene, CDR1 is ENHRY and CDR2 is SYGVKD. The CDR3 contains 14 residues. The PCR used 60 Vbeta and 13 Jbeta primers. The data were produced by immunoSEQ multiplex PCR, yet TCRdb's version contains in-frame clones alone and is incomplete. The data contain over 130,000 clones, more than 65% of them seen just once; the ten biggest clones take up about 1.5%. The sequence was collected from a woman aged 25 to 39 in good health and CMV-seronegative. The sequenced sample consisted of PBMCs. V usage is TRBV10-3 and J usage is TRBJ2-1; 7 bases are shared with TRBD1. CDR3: CAANRGTNDNEQFF. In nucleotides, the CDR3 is TGTGCCGCGAACAGGGGAACAAATGACAATGAGCAGTTCTTC.